This T cell receptor (beta chain) comes out of a study of blood T cell repertoires in COVID-19. At the level of the study: The United States, Italy and Spain were the sources of the acute and convalescent COVID-19 samples. T cells, B-cell-depleted T cells, or PBMCs supplied cDNA or gDNA.

Measured with immunoSEQ multiplex PCR; TCRdb has only the in-frame clones, and not every one. In the table there are some 230,000 clones, roughly four fifths of which are singletons. The CDR3 runs 14 residues. Germline CDR1 reads SGHNT; CDR2 reads YYREEE (reference sequence). Trimming stripped 4 bases from V and 1 base from J, with 11 bases between. The sequence derives from a woman aged 55 to 70 with acute or convalescent COVID-19. The sample comprised peripheral blood. The chain combines TRBV5-4 with TRBJ1-1, with TRBD1 as a possible D gene (5 bases). This chain's CDR3 is CASSPPTGNTEAFF. CDR3 coding DNA: TGTGCCAGCAGCCCTCCCACAGGGAACACTGAAGCTTTCTTT.